The sequence of this T cell receptor (beta chain) was determined in a study of blood T cell repertoires in COVID-19. Study-wide context: T cells, B-cell-depleted T cells, or PBMCs provided the cDNA or gDNA that served as material.

Germline V gene lookup returns CDR1 GTSNPN and CDR2 SVGIG (reference sequence). Trimming pared 1 base from V and 3 bases from J, leaving 18 bases between. CDR3 length: 16 amino acids. TCRdb's table, derived via immunoSEQ multiplex PCR, lists solely in-frame clones and lacks some. The sample carries fewer than 150,000 clones, roughly four fifths recorded once. Specimen: peripheral blood. This clonotype originated in a man aged 45-65 years with acute or convalescent COVID-19. This chain uses TRBV30 with TRBJ1-1; TRBD1 is a possible D gene (6 bases). The CDR3 bases are TGTGCCTGGAGTGCTATCCTCAGGGGAGGGGACACTGAAGCTTTCTTT. Translated: CAWSAILRGGDTEAFF.